This TCR beta chain was profiled in a study of OX40 agonist ivuxolimab in advanced cancers. Study-level background: A partial response was reached by three patients: one with hepatocellular carcinoma and two with cutaneous melanoma.

People who had autoimmune disease history or systemic immunosuppression were excluded. The repertoire was sequenced with immunoSEQ multiplex PCR; TCRdb's copy has only in-frame clones and lacks some. Here the sample spans tens of thousands of clones, around 89% being singletons. The CDR3 consists of 13 residues. Trimming pared 4 bases from V and 1 base from J, leaving 8 bases between. Germline V gene sequence: CDR1 SEHNR, CDR2 FQNEAQ (reference sequence). The material sequenced was CD4+ or CD8+ T cells sorted from blood, taken in a trial of the OX40 agonist ivuxolimab. The chain employs TRBV7-9 and TRBJ2-7; tentatively, D is TRBD1 (6 bases). This clonotype was sampled from an adult with an advanced solid tumor such as melanoma, head and neck, liver or kidney cancer. CDR3 residues: CASSSDRSYEQYF. CDR3 DNA sequence: TGTGCCAGCAGCTCCGACAGGTCCTACGAGCAGTACTTC.